Shown below are 18 T cell receptor beta chains from a single sample sequenced in a study of T cells in Graves' hyperthyroidism and ophthalmopathy. RNA transcripts yielded amplified TCR beta CDR3 regions. The HTBI primer set drove a first-round RT-PCR of the TCR CDR3. TCRdb passed the multiplex PCR reads through MiXCR, listing each CDR3 protein once. The table has roughly 500,000 distinct CDR3 sequences, less than 25% seen once. Sequencing used blood. The receptors were sampled from a woman aged 25 to 39 with Graves' ophthalmopathy.

The sample holds a few counts of this clonotype. This rearrangement joins TRBV24-1 to TRBJ1-1, with 8 bases that match TRBD1. Trimming at V came to 4 bases and at J to 7 bases, leaving 4 bases not matched to a gene. Germline-derived CDR1 and CDR2 are KGHDR and SFDVKD. CDR3 length equals 13 residues. CDR3 sequence: CATSEPGTGEAFF. The CDR3 DNA is TGTGCCACCAGTGAGCCCGGGACAGGTGAAGCTTTCTTT.

This clonotype has a handful of counts. The chain recombines TRBV20-1 with TRBJ1-2, with 12 bases aligning to TRBD1. Trimming removed 0 bases from V and 8 bases from J; junction bases left unmatched: 7. CDR1 DFQATT and CDR2 SNEGSKA come from the germline V gene (reference sequence). The CDR3 spans 15 residues. The CDR3 DNA is TGCAGTGCTAGAGAACCGGGACAGGGGGCGGGAGGCTACACCTTC. Translating it yields CSAREPGQGAGGYTF.

This clonotype was observed many times. The V gene is TRBV25-1, the J gene TRBJ1-1; possibly TRBD1 for D (5 bases). From germline, CDR1 is MGHDK and CDR2 SYGVNS. The CDR3 contains 15 residues. With 5 bases removed from V and 5 bases from J, the gap between germline ends came to 18 bases. In DNA, the CDR3 is TGTGCCAGCAGTTCTCCCCGTGAAGGGGTAACTGAAGCTTTCTTT. Protein sequence: CASSSPREGVTEAFF.

The V gene is TRBV30, the J gene TRBJ1-3; D is possibly TRBD1 (5 bases). In germline, CDR1 is GTSNPN, CDR2 SVGIG (reference sequence). This CDR3 contains 13 residues. The V end was cut by 7 bases, the J end by 0 bases, with 10 bases between. The CDR3 loop reads CAYSDSSGNTIYF. The CDR3 DNA follows: TGTGCCTACAGCGACAGCTCTGGAAACACCATATATTTT.

This clonotype was seen a few times. The V call is TRBV5-5, the J call TRBJ2-7; 7 bases map to TRBD2. The CDR3 covers 14 residues. From germline, CDR1 is SGHKS and CDR2 YYEKEE (reference sequence). Trimming cost V 2 bases and J 4 bases; bases outside gene matches: 6. CDR3 nucleotide sequence: TGTGCCAGCAGCTTCCAGGTCGGGGGGTACGAGCAGTACTTC. Its translation is CASSFQVGGYEQYF.

As DNA, the CDR3 is TGTGCCATCAGTGGCTCCGACAGTTACTACGAGCAGTACTTC. Its protein product is CAISGSDSYYEQYF. The genes are TRBV10-3 and TRBJ2-7, with D possibly TRBD1 on 5 matching bases. The CDR3 runs to 14 residues. CDR1 is ENHRY, CDR2 SYGVKD, per germline. Trimming took off 4 bases at V and 3 bases at J, with 13 bases between the two ends.

Turning to this clonotype: This may stem from a read error, because a much larger clone lies one nucleotide away. The chain combines TRBV12-3 or TRBV12-4 with TRBJ2-5, with 8 bases matching TRBD1. CDR3 length: 14 residues. Trimming removed 4 bases from V and 3 bases from J; junction bases left unmatched: 4. CDR3 amino acids: CASSYRQGKETQYF. The DNA for the CDR3 is TGTGCCAGCAGTTACCGACAGGGGAAAGAGACCCAGTACTTC.

The CDR3 coding sequence is TGTGCCAGCAGCCCTACGGGGGGGGCTAGGCAGCCCCAGCATTTT. Translated, it gives CASSPTGGARQPQHF. This rearrangement joins TRBV6-2 or TRBV6-3 to TRBJ1-5; a possible D gene is TRBD1 (6 bases). CDR3 length: 15 amino acids. Germline V gives CDR1 MNHEY, CDR2 SVGEGT. Trimming cost V 6 bases and J 7 bases, with 19 bases left between them.

V usage is TRBV18 and J usage is TRBJ1-3; no reliable D call. Germline values: CDR1 KGHSH, CDR2 LQKENI. The CDR3 runs 15 residues. Trimming cost V 4 bases and J 3 bases, with 13 bases left between them. CDR3 loop: CASSRRGGDGNTIYF. For the CDR3, the DNA is TGTGCCAGCTCACGTCGGGGAGGTGATGGAAACACCATATATTTT.

This clonotype was detected a few times. V usage is TRBV6-1 and J usage is TRBJ1-2; TRBD1 matches at 11 bases. CDR1 MNHNS and CDR2 SASEGT come from the germline V gene. The CDR3 is 14 amino acids. The ends lost 6 bases at V and 8 bases at J; junction bases unmatched: 8. The CDR3 loop reads CASRGTGGVGGYTF. The CDR3 nucleotides are TGTGCCAGCAGGGGGACAGGGGGAGTAGGCGGCTACACCTTC.

This clonotype was seen repeatedly, ten times or more. V and J are TRBV28 and TRBJ2-7; 12 nucleotides line up with TRBD1. V trimming: 11 bases; J trimming: 10 bases; junction bases outside the gene matches: 12. The CDR3 runs 13 residues. CDR1 and CDR2 (germline): MDHEN, SYDVKM. In DNA form, the CDR3 reads TGTGCCGCCCCGCCGGGACAGGGGGCGGTACAGTACTTC. This gives the protein CAAPPGQGAVQYF.

The table lists this clonotype with many counts. Here the CDR3 reads CSATPNRYGYTF. DNA of the CDR3: TGCAGTGCTACCCCCAACAGATATGGCTACACCTTC. The chain is built from TRBV20-1 and TRBJ1-2, with unresolved D. Germline V gene data show CDR1 as DFQATT and CDR2 as SNEGSKA (reference sequence). V was cut by 4 bases and J by 5 bases, with 11 bases left in between. This CDR3 has 12 residues.

As regards this clonotype: One end of the junction is discordant with germline, which a read error may explain. The genes are TRBV12-3 or TRBV12-4 and TRBJ1-5, with D hard to call. The CDR3 sequence is 11 residues long. CDR3: CVSNFDQPQHF. DNA for the CDR3: TGTGTCAGCAATTTCGATCAGCCCCAGCATTTT.

The chain has TRBV12-3 or TRBV12-4 and TRBJ2-5; 9 positions agree with TRBD2. CDR3 length: 19 residues. Trimming cost V 5 bases and J 5 bases; bases outside gene matches: 21. Here the CDR3 DNA reads TGTGCCAGCAGTGCCCCGAACCCAGCTACTGCGGGGGGGCAGGAGACCCAGTACTTC. Residues: CASSAPNPATAGGQETQYF.

The rearrangement joins TRBV5-1 to TRBJ2-2; 9 nucleotides agree with TRBD1. Unmatched junction bases numbered 4, after V lost 4 bases and J lost 3 bases. CDR1 is SGHRS and CDR2 is YFSETQ in the germline V gene. The CDR3 is 15 amino acids. The CDR3 loop is CASSTGDRDTGELFF. The CDR3 DNA is TGCGCCAGCAGCACAGGGGACAGGGACACCGGGGAGCTGTTTTTT.

This clonotype was seen many times. V is TRBV7-8 and J is TRBJ1-2; 9 bases line up with TRBD1. Germline CDR1 SGHVS, CDR2 FQNEAQ. CDR3 length: 14 residues. J lost 4 bases, V lost 5 bases, and 5 bases had no gene match. CDR3 bases: TGTGCCAGCAGCAACAGACAGGGGGGCTATGGCTACACCTTC. Protein sequence: CASSNRQGGYGYTF.

This clonotype was counted ten times or more. The junction does not match germline at one end; this may be a read error. J is TRBJ1-5 and V is TRBV20-1; D may be TRBD1 (6 bases). Germline V CDR1 and CDR2: DFQATT, SNEGSKA (reference sequence). CDR3 length: 9 amino acids. The CDR3 coding sequence is TGCAGTGCTACACCGGGACACAGTTTT. Protein: CSATPGHSF.

This clonotype was picked up a small number of times. This sequence joins TRBV20-1 and TRBJ2-7, with D perhaps assigned TRBD1 or TRBD2 (5 bases each). V was cut by 1 base and J by 3 bases, with 13 bases left in between. The germline CDR1 and CDR2 sequences are DFQATT and SNEGSKA (reference sequence). This CDR3 has 14 amino acids. The CDR3 DNA follows: TGCAGTGCTAGAGGTCTGGGGGAGTACTACGAGCAGTACTTC. It translates to CSARGLGEYYEQYF.